What follows describes a single TCR beta chain. Its antigen is still unknown. The sample originates from a study of CD4 T cells in relation to SARS-CoV-2 and coronaviruses. Broader study findings: Culture-expanded clones reflect memory recall rather than primary priming during culture.

Naive and memory CD4+ T cells were cultured with CEF, then survey-sequenced. Sequencing was performed with immunoSEQ multiplex PCR; in TCRdb, only in-frame clones are kept and a portion is missing. The table has tens of thousands of clones, roughly four fifths seen once. This CDR3 comprises 13 residues. Trimming at V came to 5 bases and at J to 5 bases, leaving 5 bases not matched to a gene. Fewer than 1.2 x 10^5 naive or memory CD4+ cells were cultured with CEF peptides for approximately 10 days. The chain recombines TRBV12-3 or TRBV12-4 with TRBJ2-5; TRBD1 matches at 7 bases. Sequencing was carried out using memory CD4+ T cells from PBMCs, cultured in vitro. This TCR was sampled from an adult with COVID-19. The CDR3 DNA is TGTGCCAGCAGTCCCGGGACAGTTGAGACCCAGTACTTC. Amino acid sequence: CASSPGTVETQYF.